This passage covers 25 T cell receptor beta chains from one sample sequenced in a study of metastatic and nonmetastatic thyroid tumors. Thyroid surgery took place with no prior treatment in any patient. TCRdb ran MiXCR on the PCR reads. Of tens of thousands of clones listed, around 17% are singletons. Specimen: tumor tissue. All receptors derive from a female donor with papillary thyroid cancer or a benign thyroid nodule (not recorded which). Some clones in this sample may be carry-over from other donors' samples.

This clone was detected many times. The genes are TRBV19 and TRBJ1-1; D remains unclear. The CDR3 runs 13 residues. CDR1 and CDR2 from the germline V gene are LNHDA and SQIVND (reference sequence). V lost 2 bases to trimming and J lost 0 bases, with 4 bases between them. CDR3 sequence: CASSISVNTEAFF. The CDR3 DNA sequence: TGTGCCAGTAGTATAAGCGTGAACACTGAAGCTTTCTTT.

This clone showed up many times. The gene calls are TRBV27 and TRBJ2-1; perhaps TRBD2 as D (5 bases). The length of the CDR3 is 19 residues. The germline V gene encodes CDR1 MNHEY and CDR2 SMNVEV (reference sequence). Trimming took 4 bases from V and 0 from J, leaving 22 bases between them. CDR3 region: CASSSTPGSALSSYNEQFF. CDR3 nucleotide sequence: TGTGCCAGCAGTTCCACCCCGGGTAGCGCTTTGAGCTCCTACAATGAGCAGTTCTTC.

There are many counts of this clone. The rearrangement joins TRBV27 to TRBJ1-2; D gene unclear. From germline, CDR1 is MNHEY and CDR2 SMNVEV (reference sequence). The CDR3 loop spans 14 amino acids. V lost 0 bases and J lost 5, with 10 bases in between. CDR3 sequence: CASSLSALTYGYTF. CDR3 DNA: TGTGCCAGCAGTTTATCCGCACTGACATATGGCTACACCTTC.

This clone was observed many times. V usage is TRBV20-1 and J usage is TRBJ1-2, with 7 nucleotides matching TRBD1. The ends lost 1 base at V and 1 base at J; junction bases unmatched: 6. The CDR3 covers 15 residues. Germline V gene lookup returns CDR1 DFQATT and CDR2 SNEGSKA (reference sequence). The CDR3 DNA reads as TGCAGTGCTAGAGCGAGGGACAGCAGTAACTATGGCTACACCTTC. Translated, it gives CSARARDSSNYGYTF.

This clone was detected ten times or more. The CDR3 is CSAMGQSRTEAFF. In DNA, the CDR3 is TGCAGTGCAATGGGCCAGTCCCGCACTGAAGCTTTCTTT. The V call is TRBV20-1, the J call TRBJ1-1; D is undetermined. This CDR3 comprises 13 residues. The germline V and J ends were trimmed by 6 bases and 4 bases, with 15 bases remaining between them. CDR1 and CDR2 from the germline V gene are DFQATT and SNEGSKA (reference sequence).

This clone has a count of ten or more. This chain uses TRBV7-9 with TRBJ2-1, with TRBD2 matching over 12 bases. CDR1 is SEHNR, CDR2 FQNEAQ, per germline (reference sequence). V was clipped by 5 bases and J by 6 bases; unmatched bases: 5. This CDR3 comprises 15 residues. This CDR3 reads CASSQGTSGFNEQFF. CDR3 nucleotide sequence: TGTGCCAGCAGCCAAGGGACTAGCGGGTTCAATGAGCAGTTCTTC. Combining the CDR3 with reference TRBV7-9 and TRBJ2-1 gives the whole variable domain DTGVSQNPRHKITKRGQNVTFRCDPISEHNRLYWYRQTLGQGPEFLTYFQNEAQLEKSRLLSDRFSAERPKGSFSTLEIQRTEQGDSAMYLCASSQGTSGFNEQFFGPGTRLTVL.

This clone was recorded at least ten times. The CDR3 DNA follows: TGTGCCAGCCTACTCAGGGTAGGCAATCAGCCCCAGCATTTT. It yields the protein CASLLRVGNQPQHF. V usage is TRBV2 and J usage is TRBJ1-5; D perhaps matches TRBD1 (5 bases). The V gene lost 8 bases and the J gene lost 2 bases, with 13 bases spanning the gap. Germline V gene lookup returns CDR1 SNHLY and CDR2 FYNNEI. The CDR3 is made up of 14 amino acids.

This clone was recorded many times. The genes are TRBV12-3 or TRBV12-4 and TRBJ2-5; 7 bases agree with TRBD1. V was clipped by 7 bases and J by 2 bases; unmatched bases: 4. This CDR3 is built from 13 residues. The CDR3, as DNA: TGTGCCAGCAAAAGGACAGGACAAGAGACCCAGTACTTC. It encodes CASKRTGQETQYF.

This clone has ten or more counts. The chain uses TRBV9 and TRBJ2-2; D is uncertain. Germline CDR1 and CDR2: SGDLS and YYNGEE. There are 11 residues in the CDR3. V gave up 3 bases and J gave up 7 bases, with 4 bases separating them. CDR3 loop: CASSGNGELFF. DNA for the CDR3: TGTGCCAGCAGCGGGAACGGGGAGCTGTTTTTT.

The sample holds many counts of this clone. CDR3 sequence reads: CSVAGGQGRTDTQYF. The CDR3 DNA sequence: TGCAGCGTTGCCGGTGGACAGGGAAGGACAGATACGCAGTATTTT. This chain connects TRBV29-1 to TRBJ2-3, with 8 nucleotides matching TRBD1. Germline CDR1 and CDR2: SQVTM and ANQGSEA. The CDR3 has 15 amino acids. V was pared by 4 bases and J by 3 bases, with 9 bases of the junction left unmatched.

This clone was observed many times. This chain joins TRBV20-1 and TRBJ2-1; D is possibly TRBD1 (6 bases). The length of the CDR3 is 17 residues. Germline V gene sequence: CDR1 DFQATT, CDR2 SNEGSKA (reference sequence). V lost 0 bases and J 5 bases, leaving 20 bases between the germline ends. CDR3 amino acids: CSARDLGAEQGNNEQFF. The CDR3 bases are TGCAGTGCTAGAGATCTGGGGGCAGAACAGGGCAACAATGAGCAGTTCTTC.

The table lists this clone with many counts. The chain combines TRBV2 with TRBJ2-7, with 10 bases aligning to TRBD2. Germline V gene lookup returns CDR1 SNHLY and CDR2 FYNNEI. There are 14 residues in the CDR3. V gave up 5 bases and J gave up 4 bases; unmatched junction bases: 5. As DNA, the CDR3 is TGTGCCAGCAGTCAACTAGCGGGAAATTACGAGCAGTACTTC. Its protein product is CASSQLAGNYEQYF.

This clone was counted ten times or more. The gene calls are TRBV6-4 and TRBJ1-5; 9 positions agree with TRBD1. Germline CDR1 reads MRHNA; CDR2 reads SNTAGT. The trim removed 6 bases at V and 1 base at J, leaving 7 bases unmatched. The CDR3 runs 16 residues. The CDR3 region has the DNA TGTGCCAGCAGAACCACAGGGGGCGGAAGCAATCAGCCCCAGCATTTT. Its translation is CASRTTGGGSNQPQHF.

This clone has only a few counts. Sequence at one end of the junction differs from germline and may be a read error. Additional DNA sequences in this sample encode the identical CDR3. The chain joins TRBV10-3 to TRBJ1-3; D is unclear. The CDR3 is 14 residues long. The germline V gene encodes CDR1 ENHRY and CDR2 SYGVKD. CDR3 nucleotides: TGTGCTATCAGTGGTGACTTTTCGGGGAACACCATATATTTT. It codes for CAISGDFSGNTIYF.

V and J are TRBV2 and TRBJ2-5; TRBD1 matches at 8 bases. The V and J ends lost 7 bases and 3 bases, in that order; junction bases with no gene match: 7. The germline V gene encodes CDR1 SNHLY and CDR2 FYNNEI. The CDR3 consists of 14 residues. In DNA, the CDR3 is TGTGCCAGCATTCGAGACAGGGGTAAAGAGACCCAGTACTTC. Translating it yields CASIRDRGKETQYF.

V usage is TRBV30 and J usage is TRBJ1-3; no clear D gene. The CDR3 runs to 12 residues. Trimming took 4 bases from V and 2 from J, leaving 6 bases between them. Per germline, CDR1 GTSNPN and CDR2 SVGIG (reference sequence). Here the CDR3 DNA reads TGTGCCTGGAAATTGGCTGGAAACACCATATATTTT. It translates to CAWKLAGNTIYF.

This clone was seen ten or more times. The gene calls are TRBV6-5 and TRBJ2-3; a possible D gene is TRBD1 (5 bases). This CDR3 contains 17 residues. Germline CDR1 MNHEY, CDR2 SVGAGI. Deletions cut 0 bases from V and 3 bases from J, with 16 bases between. The CDR3 protein is CASSYSSQGGLTDTQYF. The CDR3 nucleotides are TGTGCCAGCAGTTACTCGTCGCAGGGTGGGTTGACAGATACGCAGTATTTT.

On this clone itself: A much more abundant neighbour one base away suggests this may be a read error. This same CDR3 is encoded by further DNA sequences in the sample. The genes are TRBV19 and TRBJ1-5; 7 bases align to TRBD1. The J call may be in error: the DNA end matches TRBJ2-3 better. The CDR3 contains 14 residues. Germline lookup yields CDR1 LNHDA and CDR2 SQIVND (reference sequence). CDR3 DNA sequence: TGTGCCAGTAGTCGGACAGGTAACAATCAGCCCCAGTATTTT. Protein product: CASSRTGNNQPQYF.

This clone was seen a few times. The junction departs from the called germline gene at one end, perhaps through a read error. This rearrangement joins TRBV2 to TRBJ1-6; unclear D gene. Germline V lookup: CDR1 SNHLY, CDR2 FYNNEI. There are 15 residues in the CDR3. CDR3 in amino acids: CASSEERSGNSPLHF. The CDR3 DNA reads as TGTGCCAGTAGTGAAGAGAGGAGCGGTAATTCACCCCTCCACTTT.

This chain connects TRBV2 to TRBJ1-4; 7 bases align to TRBD1. CDR3 length: 15 amino acids. Trimming at V came to 5 bases and at J to 7 bases, leaving 10 bases not matched to a gene. Germline CDR1 and CDR2: SNHLY and FYNNEI. The CDR3 spells CASSRQGSIGEKLFF. The CDR3 bases are TGTGCCAGCAGTAGACAGGGTTCGATTGGTGAAAAACTGTTTTTT. The variable domain in full, with the rest retrieved from reference TRBV2 and TRBJ1-4, is EPEVTQTPSHQVTQMGQEVILRCVPISNHLYFYWYRQILGQKVEFLVSFYNNEISEKSEIFDDQFSVERPDGSNFTLKIRSTKLEDSAMYFCASSRQGSIGEKLFFGSGTQLSVL.

This clone showed up just once. The V call is TRBV11-2, the J call TRBJ2-7, with D hard to call. Germline CDR1 is SGHAT and CDR2 is FQNNGV. Trimming pared 1 base from V and 7 bases from J, leaving 14 bases between. The CDR3 totals 14 residues. The DNA of the CDR3 is TGTGCCAGCAGCTTAGGCCAGCCTGACGGGGAGCAGTACTTC. Translated, it gives CASSLGQPDGEQYF. The full variable domain, with the rest looked up from reference TRBV11-2 and TRBJ2-7, is EAGVAQSPRYKIIEKRQSVAFWCNPISGHATLYWYQQILGQGPKLLIQFQNNGVVDDSQLPKDRFSAERLKGVDSTLKIQPAKLEDSAVYLCASSLGQPDGEQYFGPGTRLTVT.

Many counts were recorded for this clone. One end of the junction is discordant with germline, which a read error may explain. The chain links TRBV7-9 to TRBJ2-5; D gene uncertain. CDR3 length: 10 amino acids. Germline CDR1 reads SEHNR; CDR2 reads FQNEAQ (reference sequence). CDR3 bases: TGTGCCAGCGCAGAAGAGATCCAGTACTTC. Translated: CASAEEIQYF.

This clone was found many times. The chain is built from TRBV28 and TRBJ2-2; 10 bases are shared with TRBD1. CDR1 is MDHEN, CDR2 SYDVKM, per germline. V lost 6 bases, J lost 3 bases, and 13 bases stayed unmatched. This CDR3 has 18 amino acids. The CDR3 DNA reads as TGTGCCAGCAGAGAACTCCTCCGGGACAGGGGCTACACCGGGGAGCTGTTTTTT. Its protein product is CASRELLRDRGYTGELFF.

This clone was picked up many times. V usage is TRBV15 and J usage is TRBJ1-6; 8 positions match TRBD1. This CDR3 contains 15 residues. Germline CDR1 reads LNHNV; CDR2 reads YYDKDF (reference sequence). After removal of 3 bases from V and 9 bases from J, the junction contained 7 bases not matched to a gene. In nucleotides, the CDR3 is TGTGCCACCAGCAGGGATGGACAGGGATCTTCACCCCTCCACTTT. This codes for CATSRDGQGSSPLHF.

This clone occurred many times. J is TRBJ2-3 and V is TRBV7-9, with a tentative D call TRBD1 (6 bases). Trimming left V 5 bases short and J 2 bases short, with 11 bases between. The CDR3 is made up of 14 amino acids. Germline V gives CDR1 SEHNR, CDR2 FQNEAQ (reference sequence). Here the CDR3 reads CASSRDTNTDTQYF. CDR3 bases: TGTGCCAGCAGCAGGGACACTAACACAGATACGCAGTATTTT.